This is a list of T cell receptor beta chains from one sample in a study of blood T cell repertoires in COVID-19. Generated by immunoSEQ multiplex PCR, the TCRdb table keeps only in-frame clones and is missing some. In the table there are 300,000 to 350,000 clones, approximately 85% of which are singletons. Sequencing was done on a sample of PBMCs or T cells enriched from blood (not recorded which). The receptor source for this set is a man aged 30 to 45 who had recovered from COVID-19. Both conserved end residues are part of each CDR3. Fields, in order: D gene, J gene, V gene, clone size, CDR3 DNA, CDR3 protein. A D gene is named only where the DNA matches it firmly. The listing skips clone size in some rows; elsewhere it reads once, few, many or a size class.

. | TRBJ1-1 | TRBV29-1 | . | TGCAGCGTTCGACTCCTGGCGGCTGCACCTGAAGCTTTCTTT | CSVRLLAAAPEAFF
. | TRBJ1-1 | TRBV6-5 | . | TGTGCCAGCAGTTATGGCTTGGACACTGAAGCTTTCTTT | CASSYGLDTEAFF
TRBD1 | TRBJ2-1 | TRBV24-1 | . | TGTGCCACCAGTGACAATGACAGGGGGACTTACAATGAGCAGTTCTTC | CATSDNDRGTYNEQFF
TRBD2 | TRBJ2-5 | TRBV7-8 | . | TGTGCCAGCAGACAAATGGCGGGGGGGCAAGAGACCCAGTACTTC | CASRQMAGGQETQYF
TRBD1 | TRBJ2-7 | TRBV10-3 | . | TGTGCCATCAGTGGAAAGGAGACAGGGACACGCTCCTACGAGCAGTACTTC | CAISGKETGTRSYEQYF
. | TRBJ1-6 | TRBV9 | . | TGTGCCAGCAGCGTAAGCACAGACTCCTATAATTCACCCCTCCACTTT | CASSVSTDSYNSPLHF
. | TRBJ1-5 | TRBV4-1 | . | TGCGCCAGCAGCCAAGATGGGGGCCCCTGGAGCAATCAGCCCCAGCATTTT | CASSQDGGPWSNQPQHF
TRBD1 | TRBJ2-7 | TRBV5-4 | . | TGTGCCAGCAGCCAATACCGGGACAGCGAGTACTTC | CASSQYRDSEYF
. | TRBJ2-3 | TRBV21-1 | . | TGTGCCAGCAGCAAAGCTAGCAGGGATGGGCAGTATTTT | CASSKASRDGQYF
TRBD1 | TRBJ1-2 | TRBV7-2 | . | TGTGCCAGCAGCTCGATAGGGGCCCGGGACAGGAGATTCTATGGCTACACCTTC | CASSSIGARDRRFYGYTF
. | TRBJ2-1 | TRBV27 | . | TGTGCCAGCAGTTTCCACGAGAACAACCACGGGATCGTCTCCTACAATGAGCAGTTCTTC | CASSFHENNHGIVSYNEQFF
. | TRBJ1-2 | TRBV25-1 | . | TGTGCCAGCAGACCCATAGGGGCGCTTCGTAATGGCTACACCTTC | CASRPIGALRNGYTF
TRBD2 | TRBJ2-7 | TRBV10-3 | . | TGTGCCATCAGAGGGAGGGAAAGGGTCGAGCAGTACTTC | CAIRGRERVEQYF
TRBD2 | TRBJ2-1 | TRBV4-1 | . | TGCGCCAGCAGCCCAAAACTAGCGGGGGGCCGGGTTGAGCAGTTCTTC | CASSPKLAGGRVEQFF
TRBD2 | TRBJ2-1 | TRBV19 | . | TGTGCCAGTAGTATAGTGGGACTAGCGGGGGGGCATAATGAGCAGTTCTTC | CASSIVGLAGGHNEQFF
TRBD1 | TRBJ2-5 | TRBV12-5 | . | TGTGCTAGTGGTTTCACGGGACAGGAACAAGAGACCCAGTACTTC | CASGFTGQEQETQYF
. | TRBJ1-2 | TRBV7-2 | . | TGTGCCAGCAGCTTAGTTGCACGGAACTATGGCTACACCTTC | CASSLVARNYGYTF
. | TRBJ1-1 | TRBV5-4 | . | TGTGCCAGCAGCTTGGGGACCAACAGGGTCGCTGAAGCTTTCTTT | CASSLGTNRVAEAFF
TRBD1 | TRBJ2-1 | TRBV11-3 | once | TGTGCCAGCAGCAGCACCGGGACAGGCGGTCGGTATGAGCAGTTCTTC | CASSSTGTGGRYEQFF
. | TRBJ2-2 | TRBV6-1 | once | TGTGCCAGCAGTGAATGGGGGGGCGCGACCGGGGAGCTGTTTTTT | CASSEWGGATGELFF
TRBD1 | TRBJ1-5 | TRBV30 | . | TGTGCCTGGGCCCCGGACAGGGTGGGCCAGCCCCAGCATTTT | CAWAPDRVGQPQHF
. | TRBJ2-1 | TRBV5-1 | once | TGCGCCAGCAGCTTGAACCAGGGTAGTGAGCAGTTCTTC | CASSLNQGSEQFF
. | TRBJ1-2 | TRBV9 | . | TGTGCCAGCAGCGTCCTCGAAAGAACCCCCGAGGGCTACACCTTC | CASSVLERTPEGYTF
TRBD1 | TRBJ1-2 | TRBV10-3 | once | TGTGCCATCAGAAATAGAGAGATTGGACACCTAAATAACGGACAGGGAAGCTATGGCTACACCTTC | CAIRNREIGHLNNGQGSYGYTF
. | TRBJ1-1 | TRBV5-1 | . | TGCGCCAGCAGCATTACAGGGAACACTGAAGCTTTCTTT | CASSITGNTEAFF
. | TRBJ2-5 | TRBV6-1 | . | TGTGCCAGCAGTGATTTACTACGGCCTCCCACTGCGGAGACCCAGTACTTC | CASSDLLRPPTAETQYF
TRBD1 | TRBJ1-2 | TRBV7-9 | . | TGTGCCAGCAGCTCTCCCGGGACAGGTAGAATTAACTATGGCTACACCTTC | CASSSPGTGRINYGYTF
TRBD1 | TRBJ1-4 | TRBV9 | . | TGTGCCAGCAGCACCAGGGGGACGCTGAATGAAAAACTGTTTTTT | CASSTRGTLNEKLFF
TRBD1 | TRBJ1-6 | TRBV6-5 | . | TGTGCCAGCAGTTTCCGGGACAGGACGTCACCCCTCCACTTT | CASSFRDRTSPLHF
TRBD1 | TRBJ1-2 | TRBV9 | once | TGTGCCAGCAGCCGGGACAGGGGGAATTATGGCTACACCTTC | CASSRDRGNYGYTF